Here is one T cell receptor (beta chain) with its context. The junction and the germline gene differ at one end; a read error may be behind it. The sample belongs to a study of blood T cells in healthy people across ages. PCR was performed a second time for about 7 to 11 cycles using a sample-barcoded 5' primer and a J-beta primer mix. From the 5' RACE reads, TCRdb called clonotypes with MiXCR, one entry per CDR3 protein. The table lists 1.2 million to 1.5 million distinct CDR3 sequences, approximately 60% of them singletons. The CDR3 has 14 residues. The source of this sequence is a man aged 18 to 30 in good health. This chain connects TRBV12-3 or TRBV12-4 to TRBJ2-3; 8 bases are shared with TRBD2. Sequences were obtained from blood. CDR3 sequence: CAGRSTSGTDTQYF. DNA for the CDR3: TGTGCCGGCAGATCGACTAGCGGCACAGATACGCAGTATTTT.